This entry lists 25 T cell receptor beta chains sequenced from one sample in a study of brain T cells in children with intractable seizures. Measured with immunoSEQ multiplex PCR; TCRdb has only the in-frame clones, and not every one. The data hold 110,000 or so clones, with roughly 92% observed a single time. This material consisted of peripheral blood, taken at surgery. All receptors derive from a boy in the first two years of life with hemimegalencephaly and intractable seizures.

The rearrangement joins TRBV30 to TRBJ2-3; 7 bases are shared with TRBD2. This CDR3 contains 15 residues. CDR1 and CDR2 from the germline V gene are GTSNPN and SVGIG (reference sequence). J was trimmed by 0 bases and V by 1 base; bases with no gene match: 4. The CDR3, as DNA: TGTGCCTGGAGTGGGACTAGGTCTAGCACAGATACGCAGTATTTT. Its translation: CAWSGTRSSTDTQYF. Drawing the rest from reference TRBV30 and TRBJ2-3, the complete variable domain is SQTIHQWPATLVQPVGSPLSLECTVEGTSNPNLYWYRQAAGRGLQLLFYSVGIGQISSEVPQNLSASRPQDRQFILSSKKLLLSDSGFYLCAWSGTRSSTDTQYFGPGTRLTVL.

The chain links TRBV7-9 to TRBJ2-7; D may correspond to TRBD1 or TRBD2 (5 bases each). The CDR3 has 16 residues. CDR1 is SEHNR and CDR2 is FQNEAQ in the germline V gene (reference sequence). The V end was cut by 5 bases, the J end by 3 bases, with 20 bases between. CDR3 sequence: CASSPALGAPIYEQYF. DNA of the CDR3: TGTGCCAGCAGCCCGGCCCTCGGGGCCCCGATCTACGAGCAGTACTTC.

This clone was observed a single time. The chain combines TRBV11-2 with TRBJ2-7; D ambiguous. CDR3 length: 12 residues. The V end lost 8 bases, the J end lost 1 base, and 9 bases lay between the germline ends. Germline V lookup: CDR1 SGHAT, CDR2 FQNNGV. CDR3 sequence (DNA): TGTGCCAGCCGACGAGGATCCTACGAGCAGTACTTC. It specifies CASRRGSYEQYF.

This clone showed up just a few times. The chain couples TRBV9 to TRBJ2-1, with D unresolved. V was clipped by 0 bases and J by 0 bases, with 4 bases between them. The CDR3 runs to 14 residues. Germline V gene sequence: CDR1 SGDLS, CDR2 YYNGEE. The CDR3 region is CASSVAGSYNEQFF. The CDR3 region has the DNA TGTGCCAGCAGCGTAGCGGGCTCCTACAATGAGCAGTTCTTC.

The chain's CDR3 is CASSVWTGGGPDTQYF. CDR3 nucleotide sequence: TGCGCCAGCAGTGTCTGGACAGGGGGCGGACCAGATACGCAGTATTTT. The chain combines TRBV10-1 with TRBJ2-3, with 11 bases identical to TRBD1. CDR1 and CDR2 from the germline V gene are WNHNN and SYGVQD (reference sequence). V lost 4 bases to trimming and J lost 4 bases; unmatched junction nucleotides: 7. The CDR3 has 16 residues.

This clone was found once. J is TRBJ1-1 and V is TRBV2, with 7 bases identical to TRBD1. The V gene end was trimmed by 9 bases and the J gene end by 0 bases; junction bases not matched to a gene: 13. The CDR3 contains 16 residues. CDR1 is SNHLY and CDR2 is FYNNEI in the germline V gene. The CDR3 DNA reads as TGTGCCAGAACCAGACCTACCGGGACAGTGAACACTGAAGCTTTCTTT. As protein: CARTRPTGTVNTEAFF.

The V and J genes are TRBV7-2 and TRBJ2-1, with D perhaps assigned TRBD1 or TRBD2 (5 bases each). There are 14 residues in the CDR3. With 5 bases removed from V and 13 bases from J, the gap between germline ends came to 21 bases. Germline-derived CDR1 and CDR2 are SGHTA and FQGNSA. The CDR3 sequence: CASSASGPLGPQFF. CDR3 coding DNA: TGTGCCAGCAGCGCGTCGGGACCCCTAGGACCTCAGTTCTTC.

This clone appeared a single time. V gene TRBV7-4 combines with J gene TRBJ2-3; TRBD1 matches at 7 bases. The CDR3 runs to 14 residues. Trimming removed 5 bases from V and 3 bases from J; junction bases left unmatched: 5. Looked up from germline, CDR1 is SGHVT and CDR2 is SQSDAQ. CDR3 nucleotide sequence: TGTGCCAGCAGCATATCGACAGGGACAGATACGCAGTATTTT. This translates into CASSISTGTDTQYF.

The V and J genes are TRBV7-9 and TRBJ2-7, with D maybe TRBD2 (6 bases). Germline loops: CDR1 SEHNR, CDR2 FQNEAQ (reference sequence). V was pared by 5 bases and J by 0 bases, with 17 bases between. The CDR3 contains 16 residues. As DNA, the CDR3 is TGTGCCAGCAGCCCACCCCCAAGGGGAGGCTCCTACGAGCAGTACTTC. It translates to CASSPPPRGGSYEQYF.

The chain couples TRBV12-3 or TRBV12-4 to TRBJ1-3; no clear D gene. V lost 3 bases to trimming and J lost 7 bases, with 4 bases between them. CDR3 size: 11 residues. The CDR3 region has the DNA TGTGCCAGCAGTTTGCAGAACACCATATATTTT. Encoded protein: CASSLQNTIYF.

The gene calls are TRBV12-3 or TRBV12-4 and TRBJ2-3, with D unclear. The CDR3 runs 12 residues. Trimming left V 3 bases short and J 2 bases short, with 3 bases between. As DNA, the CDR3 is TGTGCCAGCAGTTTGGCCACAGATACGCAGTATTTT. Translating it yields CASSLATDTQYF.

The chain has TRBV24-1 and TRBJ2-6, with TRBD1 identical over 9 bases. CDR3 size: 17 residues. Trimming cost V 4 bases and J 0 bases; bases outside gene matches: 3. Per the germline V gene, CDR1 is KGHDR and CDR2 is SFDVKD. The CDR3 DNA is TGTGCCACCAGTGAAGGGACAGGGACCTCTGGGGCCAACGTCCTGACTTTC. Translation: CATSEGTGTSGANVLTF.

The DNA of the CDR3 is TGTGCCAGCTCCGGGACTAGATTCTACAATGAGCAGTTCTTC. Translation gives CASSGTRFYNEQFF. V gene TRBV28 combines with J gene TRBJ2-1, with 8 bases matching TRBD2. This CDR3 has 14 amino acids. Trimming removed 8 bases from V and 3 bases from J; junction bases left unmatched: 6. Germline CDR1 reads MDHEN; CDR2 reads SYDVKM.

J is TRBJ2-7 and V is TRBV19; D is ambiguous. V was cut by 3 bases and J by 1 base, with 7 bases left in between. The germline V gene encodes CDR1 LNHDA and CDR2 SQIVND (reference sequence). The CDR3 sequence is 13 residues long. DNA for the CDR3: TGTGCCAGTAGTATTTCTGGTTCCTACGAGCAGTACTTC. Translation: CASSISGSYEQYF. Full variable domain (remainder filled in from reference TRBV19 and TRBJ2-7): DGGITQSPKYLFRKEGQNVTLSCEQNLNHDAMYWYRQDPGQGLRLIYYSQIVNDFQKGDIAEGYSVSREKKESFPLTVTSAQKNPTAFYLCASSISGSYEQYFGPGTRLTVT.

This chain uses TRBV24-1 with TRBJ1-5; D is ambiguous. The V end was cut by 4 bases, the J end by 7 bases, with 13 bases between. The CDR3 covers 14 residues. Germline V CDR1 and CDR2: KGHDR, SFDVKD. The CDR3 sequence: CATSDPQRIQPQHF. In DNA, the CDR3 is TGTGCCACCAGTGACCCACAGAGGATCCAGCCCCAGCATTTT.

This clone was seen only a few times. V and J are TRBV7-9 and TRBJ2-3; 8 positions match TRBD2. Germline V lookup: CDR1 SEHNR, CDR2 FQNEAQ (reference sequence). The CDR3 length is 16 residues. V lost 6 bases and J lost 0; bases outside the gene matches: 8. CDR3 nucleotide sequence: TGTGCCAGCAGTCGTCCTAGCGGGTCTAGCACAGATACGCAGTATTTT. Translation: CASSRPSGSSTDTQYF. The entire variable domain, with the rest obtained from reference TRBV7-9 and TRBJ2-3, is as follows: DTGVSQNPRHKITKRGQNVTFRCDPISEHNRLYWYRQTLGQGPEFLTYFQNEAQLEKSRLLSDRFSAERPKGSFSTLEIQRTEQGDSAMYLCASSRPSGSSTDTQYFGPGTRLTVL.

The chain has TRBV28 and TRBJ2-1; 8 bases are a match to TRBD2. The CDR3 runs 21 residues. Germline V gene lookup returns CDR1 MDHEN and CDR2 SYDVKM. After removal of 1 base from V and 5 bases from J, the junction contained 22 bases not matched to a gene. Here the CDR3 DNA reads TGTGCCAGCAGTTTATTTGTCGGGAGTGCGGGAGGTCCCCCTACCAACAATGAGCAGTTCTTC. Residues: CASSLFVGSAGGPPTNNEQFF.

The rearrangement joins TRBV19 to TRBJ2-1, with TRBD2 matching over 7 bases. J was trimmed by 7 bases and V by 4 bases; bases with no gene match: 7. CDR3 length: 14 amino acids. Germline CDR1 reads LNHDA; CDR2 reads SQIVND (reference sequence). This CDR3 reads CASSTRTSDNEQFF. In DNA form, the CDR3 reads TGTGCCAGTAGTACTCGTACTAGCGATAATGAGCAGTTCTTC.

In DNA form, the CDR3 reads TGTGCCAGCAGGCTAGCGGGAGGACCATCCTACGAGCAGTACTTC. Protein: CASRLAGGPSYEQYF. V and J are TRBV27 and TRBJ2-7; 11 nucleotides agree with TRBD2. The CDR3 totals 15 residues. Per the germline V gene, CDR1 is MNHEY and CDR2 is SMNVEV (reference sequence). V dropped 6 bases and J dropped 1; count of bases not matched to a gene: 5.

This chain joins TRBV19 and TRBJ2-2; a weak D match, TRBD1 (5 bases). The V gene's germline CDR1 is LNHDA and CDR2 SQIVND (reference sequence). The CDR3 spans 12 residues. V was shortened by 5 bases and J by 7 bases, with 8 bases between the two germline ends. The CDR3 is CASSFRGGELFF. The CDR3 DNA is TGTGCCAGTAGTTTTAGGGGCGGGGAGCTGTTTTTT. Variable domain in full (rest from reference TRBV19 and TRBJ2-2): DGGITQSPKYLFRKEGQNVTLSCEQNLNHDAMYWYRQDPGQGLRLIYYSQIVNDFQKGDIAEGYSVSREKKESFPLTVTSAQKNPTAFYLCASSFRGGELFFGEGSRLTVL.

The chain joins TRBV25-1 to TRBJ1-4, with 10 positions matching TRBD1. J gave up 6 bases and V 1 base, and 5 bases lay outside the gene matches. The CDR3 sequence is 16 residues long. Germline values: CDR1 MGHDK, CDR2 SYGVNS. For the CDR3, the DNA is TGTGCCAGCAGTGAATTCCCCGGGACAGGGGATGAAAAACTGTTTTTT. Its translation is CASSEFPGTGDEKLFF.

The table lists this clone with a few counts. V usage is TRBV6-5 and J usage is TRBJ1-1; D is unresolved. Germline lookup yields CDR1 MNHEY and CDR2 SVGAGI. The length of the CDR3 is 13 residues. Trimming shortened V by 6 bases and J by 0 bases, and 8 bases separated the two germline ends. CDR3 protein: CASSPRVNTEAFF. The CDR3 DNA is TGTGCCAGCAGCCCGAGGGTGAACACTGAAGCTTTCTTT.

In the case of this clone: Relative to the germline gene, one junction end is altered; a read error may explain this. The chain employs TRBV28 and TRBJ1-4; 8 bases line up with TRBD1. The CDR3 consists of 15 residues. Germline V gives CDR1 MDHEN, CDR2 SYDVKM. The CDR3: CDKRTGWRANEKLFF. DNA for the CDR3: TGCGATAAACGGACAGGGTGGAGGGCTAATGAAAAACTGTTTTTT.

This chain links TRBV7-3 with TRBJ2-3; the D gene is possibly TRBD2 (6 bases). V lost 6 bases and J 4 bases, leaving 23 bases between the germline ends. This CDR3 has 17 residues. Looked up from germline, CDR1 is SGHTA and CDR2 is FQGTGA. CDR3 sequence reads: CASSRYPTSLGADTQYF. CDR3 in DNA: TGTGCCAGCAGTCGCTACCCAACTAGCCTGGGGGCAGATACGCAGTATTTT.

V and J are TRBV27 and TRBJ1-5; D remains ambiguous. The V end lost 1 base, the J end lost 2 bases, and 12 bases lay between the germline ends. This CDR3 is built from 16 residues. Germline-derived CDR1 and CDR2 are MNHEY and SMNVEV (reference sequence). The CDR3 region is CASSLYGVGGNQPQHF. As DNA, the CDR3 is TGTGCCAGCAGTTTATATGGGGTGGGCGGCAATCAGCCCCAGCATTTT.